The rows below give T cell receptor beta chains drawn from one sample of a study of CD8 T cells in ankylosing spondylitis. Via MiXCR, TCRdb re-called the 5' RACE reads, giving one row per CDR3 protein. The sample carries about 360,000 distinct CDR3 sequences, 14% to 15% recorded once. The sequencing sample was made of blood, either unsorted or a sorted T cell fraction (not recorded which). These receptors were taken from a male donor with ankylosing spondylitis or in good health (not recorded which). Both conserved end residues are trimmed from each CDR3. A D gene is named only where the DNA matches it firmly.

V gene	D gene	J gene	CDR3 protein
TRBV10-1	.	TRBJ1-5	ASSAGYSNQPQH
TRBV29-1	.	TRBJ1-1	SVARGTEAF
TRBV2	TRBD1	TRBJ2-1	ASSEADRVIGNEQF
TRBV20-1	.	TRBJ2-7	SASRTRVGEQY
TRBV19	.	TRBJ1-5	ASSIDRGNQPQH
TRBV7-9	TRBD1	TRBJ1-3	ASSPQGVNTIY
TRBV5-1	.	TRBJ1-2	ASSLDTGNYGYT
TRBV19	.	TRBJ1-1	ASSIIGGTEAF
TRBV7-2	.	TRBJ2-1	ASSSTGSYNEQF
TRBV29-1	.	TRBJ2-5	SVEGNAQETQY
TRBV5-1	.	TRBJ2-7	ASAGSSARQY
TRBV7-9	TRBD2	TRBJ2-3	ASSRTSGSGTDTQY
TRBV7-2	TRBD2	TRBJ2-3	ASSLGSGGAVTDTQY
TRBV11-1	TRBD2	TRBJ2-5	ASSPFNRGLAGAQETQY
TRBV9	.	TRBJ2-7	ASSSGPGDEQY
TRBV7-2	.	TRBJ2-1	ASSSSLAANEQF